This entry concerns a single TCR beta chain. Its antigen is as yet unknown. This sample was included in a study of Ad26.COV2.S vaccination and SARS-CoV-2 variants. The study, taken as a whole, reports: Responses of spike-specific T cells (both CD8+ and CD4+) reportedly showed substantial breadth after vaccination.

Clones were read by immunoSEQ multiplex PCR, and TCRdb kept only the in-frame ones, dropping some. The sample lists approximately 400,000 clones, around 92% occurring once. The V gene's germline CDR1 is WNHNN and CDR2 SYGVQD (reference sequence). The CDR3 extends over 15 amino acids. V lost 5 bases, J lost 9 bases, and 9 bases stayed unmatched. The source material was peripheral blood, sampled after recovery from COVID-19. This sequence was found in a human donor who had recovered from COVID-19. The chain recombines TRBV10-1 with TRBJ2-1, with 11 bases identical to TRBD1. CDR3 sequence reads: CASSKGQGGQGEQFF. CDR3 sequence (DNA): TGCGCCAGCAGTAAGGGACAGGGGGGTCAAGGTGAGCAGTTCTTC.